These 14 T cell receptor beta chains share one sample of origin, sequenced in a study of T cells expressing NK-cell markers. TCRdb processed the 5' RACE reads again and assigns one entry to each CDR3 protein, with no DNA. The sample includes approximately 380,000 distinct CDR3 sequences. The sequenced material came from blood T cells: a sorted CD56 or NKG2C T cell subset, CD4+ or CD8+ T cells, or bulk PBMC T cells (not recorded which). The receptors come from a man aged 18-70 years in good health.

CDR3 loop: CASRGRGGYEQYF. The rearrangement links TRBV3-1 to TRBJ2-7; the D call from TCRdb, TRBD2, cannot be confirmed without DNA. CDR1 is LGHDT and CDR2 is YNNKEL in the germline V gene (reference sequence). The CDR3 covers 13 residues.

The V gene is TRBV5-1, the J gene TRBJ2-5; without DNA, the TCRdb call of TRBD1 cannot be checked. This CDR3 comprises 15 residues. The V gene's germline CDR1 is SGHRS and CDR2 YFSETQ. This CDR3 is CASSRSRQGAETQYF.

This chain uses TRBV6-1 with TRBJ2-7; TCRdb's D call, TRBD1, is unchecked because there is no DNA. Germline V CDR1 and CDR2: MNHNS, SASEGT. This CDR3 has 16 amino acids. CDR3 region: CASSPSPGQGRYEQYF.

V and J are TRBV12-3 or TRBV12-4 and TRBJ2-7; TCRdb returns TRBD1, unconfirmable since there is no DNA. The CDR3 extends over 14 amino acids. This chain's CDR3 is CASSLTDPEGEQYF.

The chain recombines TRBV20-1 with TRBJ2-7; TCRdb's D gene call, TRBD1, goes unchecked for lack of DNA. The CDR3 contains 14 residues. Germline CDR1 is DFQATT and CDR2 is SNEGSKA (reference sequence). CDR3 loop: CSAKGNRGQYEQYF.

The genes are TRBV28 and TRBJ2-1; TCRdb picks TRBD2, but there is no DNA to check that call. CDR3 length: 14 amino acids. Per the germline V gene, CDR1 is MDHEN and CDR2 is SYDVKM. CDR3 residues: CASSLGGTYNEQFF.

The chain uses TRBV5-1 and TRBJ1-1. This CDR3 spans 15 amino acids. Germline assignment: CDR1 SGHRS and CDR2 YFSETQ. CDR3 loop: CASSEAGRAVTEAFF.

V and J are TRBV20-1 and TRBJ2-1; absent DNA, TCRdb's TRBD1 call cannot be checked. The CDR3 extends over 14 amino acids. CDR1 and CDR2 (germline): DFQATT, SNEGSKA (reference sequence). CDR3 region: CSASVAGAYNEQFF.

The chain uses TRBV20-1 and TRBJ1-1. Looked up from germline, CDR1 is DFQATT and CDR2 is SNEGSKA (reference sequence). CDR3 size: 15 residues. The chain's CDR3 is CSARPPLGENTEAFF.

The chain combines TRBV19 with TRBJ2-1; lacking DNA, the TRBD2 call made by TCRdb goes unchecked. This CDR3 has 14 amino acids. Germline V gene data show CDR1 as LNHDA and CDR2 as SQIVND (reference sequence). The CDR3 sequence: CASLMAGYYNEQFF.

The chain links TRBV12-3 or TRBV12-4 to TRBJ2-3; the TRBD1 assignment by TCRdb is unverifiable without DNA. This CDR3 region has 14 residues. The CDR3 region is CASRAPGQGSSQYF.

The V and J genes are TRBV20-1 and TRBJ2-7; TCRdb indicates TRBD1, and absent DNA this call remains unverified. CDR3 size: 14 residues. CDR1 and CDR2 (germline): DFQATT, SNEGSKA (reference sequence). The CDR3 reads CSALDRPGSYEQYF.

CDR3 region: CASSLAKRGDYEQYF. The chain combines TRBV7-2 with TRBJ2-7; TCRdb calls TRBD2, which cannot be checked without DNA. The CDR3 has 15 residues. Germline lookup yields CDR1 SGHTA and CDR2 FQGNSA.

The CDR3 here is CASTGGPETQYF. The chain carries TRBV6-5 and TRBJ2-5; checking the TCRdb D call of TRBD2 is not possible without DNA. Germline V gene lookup returns CDR1 MNHEY and CDR2 SVGAGI. The CDR3 spans 12 residues.